The text below deals with one T cell receptor beta chain. Its antigen is unknown. Graves' hyperthyroidism was deemed stable given no ophthalmopathy progression within 18 months. Exclusion followed for patients with uncontrolled infection, other autoimmune disease, pregnancy or lactation. The sample belongs to a study of T cells in Graves' hyperthyroidism and ophthalmopathy. About the study: Prior to any treatment, at the point of initial diagnosis, peripheral blood was collected. General observations from the study: Appearing also in blood were most of the thyroid clonotypes expanded above 0.001.

RNA transcripts provided the source from which TCR beta CDR3 regions were amplified. HTBI primers were the set used in a first-round RT-PCR of the TCR CDR3. Using its own MiXCR run on the multiplex PCR reads, TCRdb lists one record per CDR3 protein. The sample contains some 550,000 distinct CDR3 sequences, more than 20% of which appear only once. The CDR3 contains 14 residues. Germline CDR1 is MNHNS and CDR2 is SASEGT. The germline V and J ends were trimmed by 4 bases and 5 bases, with 14 bases remaining between them. The TCR originated in a man aged 18 to 30 with Graves' hyperthyroidism. The chain joins TRBV6-1 to TRBJ1-1, with TRBD1 as a possible D gene (5 bases). The sample comprised blood. CDR3 loop: CASSGWDVSTEAFF. DNA of the CDR3: TGTGCCAGCAGTGGATGGGACGTGAGTACTGAAGCTTTCTTT.